A selection of T cell receptor beta chains follows, all from one sample in a study of CXCR3-negative and CXCR3-positive naive CD8 T cells. TCRdb reworked the 5' RACE reads into one entry per CDR3 protein, no DNA. The sample totals 30,000 to 40,000 distinct CDR3 sequences. Sequenced input: memory CD8+ T cells from blood. These receptors all stem from a human donor in good health. Some clones in this sample may be carry-over from other donors' samples. The CDR3 runs from the conserved cysteine through the conserved F or W. Each record gives: J gene, V gene, CDR3 protein.

TRBJ2-1 | TRBV9 | CASSEGLAYNEQFF
TRBJ2-7 | TRBV7-9 | CASSAVDSTPLSYEQYF
TRBJ2-1 | TRBV4-3 | CASSQVDSSYNEQFF
TRBJ2-7 | TRBV12-3/TRBV12-4 | CTSSLGSHEQYF
TRBJ2-7 | TRBV29-1 | CSVEVAVPYEQYF
TRBJ2-7 | TRBV6-2/TRBV6-3 | CASSGLTYLNEQYF
TRBJ1-2 | TRBV28 | CASSPTGIFYGYTF
TRBJ2-3 | TRBV7-6 | CASSLAPGDTQYF
TRBJ2-3 | TRBV7-9 | CASSLVDRVDTQYF
TRBJ2-3 | TRBV28 | CASSPRLDATDTQYF
TRBJ2-1 | TRBV9 | CASSVTGEFYNEQFF
TRBJ2-7 | TRBV4-3 | CASSQGTGQGRYEQYF
TRBJ1-2 | TRBV4-2 | CASSQTGQENYGYTF
TRBJ2-5 | TRBV4-1 | CASSQEGDSKMETQYF
TRBJ2-1 | TRBV9 | CASSVITGPGYNEQFF
TRBJ2-3 | TRBV7-3 | CASSPSGGGDTQYF
TRBJ1-2 | TRBV5-1 | CASSSRDRGGYGYTF
TRBJ2-1 | TRBV4-2 | CASSRGTSGGAGLEQFF
TRBJ1-1 | TRBV28 | CASSLGQGALAFF
TRBJ2-3 | TRBV6-4 | CASSIRAGGGDTQYF
TRBJ2-7 | TRBV7-2 | CASSLDRAKSYEQYF
TRBJ1-2 | TRBV4-3 | CGSSQDGGTGGRGYTF
TRBJ1-6 | TRBV4-3 | CTSSQDPGTGGSPLHF
TRBJ2-5 | TRBV20-1 | CSSGTGGDLGTQYF
TRBJ2-7 | TRBV12-3/TRBV12-4 | CASSLLGYEQYF
TRBJ2-7 | TRBV14 | CASSSYRDRAYEQYF
TRBJ2-2 | TRBV5-1 | CASSSLQYITGELFF
TRBJ1-1 | TRBV7-9 | CASSSGWTGDLNTEAFF
TRBJ2-7 | TRBV28 | CASSLTDNYEQYF
TRBJ2-1 | TRBV6-1 | CASSEAIPPTIYEQFF
TRBJ2-7 | TRBV4-3 | CASSQGVGTYEQYF
TRBJ2-7 | TRBV28 | CASIGGDTRYGEQYF
TRBJ1-5 | TRBV19 | CASSPGTGLNQPQHF
TRBJ2-3 | TRBV10-3 | CAISDRGSTDTQYF
TRBJ2-1 | TRBV29-1 | CSVGTSAYNEQFF
TRBJ1-3 | TRBV4-1 | CASSHVGGSGNTIYF
TRBJ2-1 | TRBV29-1 | CSVLAGEIYNEQFF